This TCR beta chain emerged from a study of regulatory T cells in long-lasting Graves disease. The germline CDR1 and CDR2 sequences are SGHAT and FQNNGV. The CDR3 extends over 13 amino acids. Trimming took off 1 base at V and 2 bases at J, with 5 bases between the two ends. Time point in this sample: newly diagnosed GD, antithyroid drugs for less than 3 months. PBMCs provided the RNA from which the TCR library was made. Arm-PCR of CDR3 regions and iRepertoire HTBI primers were used to build TCR beta libraries. Methods used by the authors: Sample data revealed approximately 62 TRBV and over 12 TRBJ segments. In TCRdb, the multiplex PCR reads were re-called with MiXCR into one record per CDR3 protein. V and J calls and clone size were set by TCRdb, not the authors. Of around 240,000 distinct CDR3 sequences detected, about 20% appear once; the ten largest clones hold 11% to 15%. This clonotype was seen ten or more times.

These data were likewise used in another study, on T cells in Graves' hyperthyroidism and ophthalmopathy. That study reports: The model forecast ophthalmopathy, anticipating it by a median 6.5 months before onset.

Sequencing used peripheral blood mononuclear cells (PBMCs), obtained at new diagnosis, from a patient treated with antithyroid drugs. The sequence was obtained from a woman in her twenties or thirties with Graves disease. The rearrangement joins TRBV11-2 to TRBJ1-2; D unresolved. The CDR3 DNA is TGTGCCAGCAGCTTAGGGGAAAACTATGGCTACACCTTC. The encoded protein is CASSLGENYGYTF.